Reported below is one T cell receptor (beta chain). The antigen it recognizes is unknown. Base qualities are not provided; no much larger clone lies one nucleotide away. The germline V gene (reference sequence) sets CDR1 to GTSNPN and CDR2 to SVGIG. V ends up 5 bases short and J 1 base short, with an unmatched junction base count of 10. The CDR3 sequence holds 15 residues, the cysteine and phenylalanine included. CDR3 DNA is the only sequence kept; it has 45 bases, read in frame from the first base. Enrolling through a virtual design, the prospective study's participants ranged in age from roughly 18 to 95 years and lived across 24 United States geographic areas. To assign participants to cohorts, the prospective study relied on clinical history that participants themselves reported in a screening survey and a study questionnaire. Recovered participants in ImmuneRACE Cohort 3 were defined as having two consecutive negative NP/OP PCR tests, clearance from a healthcare professional, or resolution of symptoms. In the prospective study, mobile phlebotomists collected whole blood, serum and a nasopharyngeal or oropharyngeal swab from each participant. Prospective study participants could optionally give additional blood draws and questionnaires over a roughly 2-month period. Prospective study blood samples were shipped either frozen or at room temperature before DNA extraction.

This entry belongs to a study of blood T cell repertoires in COVID-19 (TCRdb year 2020). Context from the whole study: Samples from collaborators originated in the United States, Italy and Spain and spanned both the acute and convalescent phases of COVID-19. The material from the prospective study consisted of cDNA or gDNA derived from T cells, B-cell-depleted T cells, or PBMCs. The repertoires were released in a freely available public database meant as a resource for research on the immune response to SARS-CoV-2. A de-identified subject ID, COVID-19 status, age in years and sex were almost always included in the sample metadata. Samples were obtained from the ongoing ImmuneRACE study (first 160 participants) and from over 1,000 subjects provided by 6 global collaborators. Deeply sampled blood TCRbeta repertoires from subjects exposed to, actively infected with, or recovered from COVID-19 were included in the dataset. Where HLA class I and class II types were available, the types were taken from metadata supplied by the sample provider, not from assay-based typing.

TCRbeta CDR3 regions were amplified from genomic DNA by means of the immunoSEQ Assay, a bias-controlled multiplex PCR. Under the source paper's analysis protocol: Nucleated cell counts per sample were estimated from amplification of reference gene primers within the assay. Sequence reads were collapsed and filtered to measure the absolute abundance of every unique TCRbeta CDR3 rearrangement. Productive Simpson clonality was computed per sample as the square root of Simpson's diversity index over productive rearrangements. TCRdb limited this immuneACCESS table to in-frame rearrangements with V and J called. A share of clones is missing; checked studies link under half to unresolved V genes, and the rest is unexplained. The V and J calls and clone size were taken over from that table, and D and trimming were inferred from the DNA. In this sample the table shows roughly 250,000 clones, 75% to 90% of which occur a single time. The ten largest clones represent about 9.3% of the sample.

General study outcomes and caveats: The amount of clinical and demographic metadata varied by source and participant and was provided uncurated.

The chain is assembled from TRBV30 and TRBJ1-1; 7 central bases correspond to TRBD1. Specimen: PBMCs or T cells enriched from blood (not recorded which). This clonotype was obtained from a man aged 35 to 55 who had recovered from COVID-19. The CDR3 protein: CAWASAGTANTEAFF. The DNA reads TGTGCCTGGGCCTCTGCCGGGACAGCGAACACTGAAGCTTTCTTT. The CDR3 plus the reference TRBV30 and TRBJ1-1 genes for the other parts give the full variable domain: SQTIHQWPATLVQPVGSPLSLECTVEGTSNPNLYWYRQAAGRGLQLLFYSVGIGQISSEVPQNLSASRPQDRQFILSSKKLLLSDSGFYLCAWASAGTANTEAFFGQGTRLTVV.